This T cell receptor (beta chain) was retrieved from a study of T cells after yellow fever vaccination. As TCR cDNA was made by 5'RACE template switching, a universal primer site and UMIs were added. TCRdb reprocessed the 5' RACE reads with MiXCR, giving one entry per CDR3 protein. The data hold some 320,000 distinct CDR3 sequences, with approximately 4% observed a single time. General observations from the study: Only a small proportion of the clonotypes turned up in both the CD4 and the CD8 compartments, likely arising from convergent recombination. Abundant bulk-derived clonotypes could contaminate FACS-sorted repertoires. Reappearance after the booster was seen for most primary-vaccination clones, at roughly 96% CD4 and around 88% CD8.

This clonotype was seen a few times. What it binds is not known. CDR1 is MNHEY, CDR2 SVGAGI, per germline. CDR3 length equals 15 residues. The V segment lost 6 bases and the J segment 3 bases; nucleotides outside the gene matches: 9. The clonotype was recovered from a man aged 18-30 years who received the YFV17D yellow fever vaccine. Sequences were derived from PBMCs, sampled 5 days after the yellow fever booster vaccination. The gene calls are TRBV6-5 and TRBJ2-3, with 7 bases lining up with TRBD1. The DNA of the CDR3 is TGTGCCAGCAGGGTCTGGCAGGGGGATACAGATACGCAGTATTTT. This translates into CASRVWQGDTDTQYF.